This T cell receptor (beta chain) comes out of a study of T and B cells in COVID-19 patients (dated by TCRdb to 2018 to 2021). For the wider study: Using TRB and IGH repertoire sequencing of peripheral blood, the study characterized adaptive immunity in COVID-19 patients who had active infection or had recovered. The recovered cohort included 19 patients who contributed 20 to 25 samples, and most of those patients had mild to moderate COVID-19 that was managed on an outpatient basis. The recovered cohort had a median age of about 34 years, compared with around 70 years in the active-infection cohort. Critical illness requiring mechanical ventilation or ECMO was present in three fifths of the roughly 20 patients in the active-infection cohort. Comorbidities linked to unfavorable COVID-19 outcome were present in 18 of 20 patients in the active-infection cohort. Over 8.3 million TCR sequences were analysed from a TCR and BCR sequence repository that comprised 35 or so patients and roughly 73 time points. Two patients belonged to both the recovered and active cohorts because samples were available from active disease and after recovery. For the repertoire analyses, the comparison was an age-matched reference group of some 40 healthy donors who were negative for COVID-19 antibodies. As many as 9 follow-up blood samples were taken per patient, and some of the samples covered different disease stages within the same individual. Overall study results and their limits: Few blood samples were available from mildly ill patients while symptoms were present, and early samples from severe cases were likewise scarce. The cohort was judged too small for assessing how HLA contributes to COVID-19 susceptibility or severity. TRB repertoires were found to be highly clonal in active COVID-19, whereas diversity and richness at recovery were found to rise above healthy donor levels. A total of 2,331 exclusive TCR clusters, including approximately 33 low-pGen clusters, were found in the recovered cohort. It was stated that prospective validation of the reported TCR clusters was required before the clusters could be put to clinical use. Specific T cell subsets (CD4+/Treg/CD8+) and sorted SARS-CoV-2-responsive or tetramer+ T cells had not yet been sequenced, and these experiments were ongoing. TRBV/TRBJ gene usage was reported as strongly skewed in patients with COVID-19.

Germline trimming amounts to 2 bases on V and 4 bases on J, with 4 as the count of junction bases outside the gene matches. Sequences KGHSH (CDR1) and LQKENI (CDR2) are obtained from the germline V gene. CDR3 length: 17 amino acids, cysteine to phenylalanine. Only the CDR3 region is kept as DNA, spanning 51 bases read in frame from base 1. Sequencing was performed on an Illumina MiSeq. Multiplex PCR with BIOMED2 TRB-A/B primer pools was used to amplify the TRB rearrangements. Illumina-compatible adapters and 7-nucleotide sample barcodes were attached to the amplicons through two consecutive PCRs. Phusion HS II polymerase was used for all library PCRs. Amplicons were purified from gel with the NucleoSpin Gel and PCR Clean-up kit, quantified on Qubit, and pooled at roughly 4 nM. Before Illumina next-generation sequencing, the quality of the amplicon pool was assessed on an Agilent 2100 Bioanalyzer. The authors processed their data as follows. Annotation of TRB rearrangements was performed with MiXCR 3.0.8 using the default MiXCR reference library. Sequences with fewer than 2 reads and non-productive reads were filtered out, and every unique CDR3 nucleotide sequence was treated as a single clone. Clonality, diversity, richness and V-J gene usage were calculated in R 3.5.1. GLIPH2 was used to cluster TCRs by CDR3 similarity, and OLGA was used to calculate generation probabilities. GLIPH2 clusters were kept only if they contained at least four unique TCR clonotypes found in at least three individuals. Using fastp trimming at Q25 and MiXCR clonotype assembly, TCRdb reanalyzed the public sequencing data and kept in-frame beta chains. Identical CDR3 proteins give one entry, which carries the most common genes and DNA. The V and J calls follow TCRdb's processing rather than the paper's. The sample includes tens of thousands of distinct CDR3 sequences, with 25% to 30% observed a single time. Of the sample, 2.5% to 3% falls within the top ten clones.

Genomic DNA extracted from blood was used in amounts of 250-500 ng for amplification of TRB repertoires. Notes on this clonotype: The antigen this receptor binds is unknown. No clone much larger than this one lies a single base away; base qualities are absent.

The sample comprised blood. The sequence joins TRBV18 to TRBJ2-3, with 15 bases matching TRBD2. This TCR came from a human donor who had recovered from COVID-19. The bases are TGTGCCAGCTCACCAGGGACTAGCGGGAGGAGGTCAGATACGCAGTATTTT. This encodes CASSPGTSGRRSDTQYF.